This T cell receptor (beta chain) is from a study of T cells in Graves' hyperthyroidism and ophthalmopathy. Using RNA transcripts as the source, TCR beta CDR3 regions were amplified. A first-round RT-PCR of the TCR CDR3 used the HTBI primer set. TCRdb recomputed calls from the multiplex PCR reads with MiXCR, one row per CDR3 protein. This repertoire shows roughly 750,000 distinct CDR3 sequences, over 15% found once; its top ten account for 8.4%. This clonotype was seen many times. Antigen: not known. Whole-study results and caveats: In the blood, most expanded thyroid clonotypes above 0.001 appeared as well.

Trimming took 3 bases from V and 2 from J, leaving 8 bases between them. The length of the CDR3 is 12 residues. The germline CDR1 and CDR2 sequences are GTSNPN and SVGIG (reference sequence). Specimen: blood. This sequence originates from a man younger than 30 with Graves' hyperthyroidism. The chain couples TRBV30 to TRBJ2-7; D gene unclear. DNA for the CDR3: TGTGCCTGGAGCCCAGGCCCCTACGAGCAGTACTTC. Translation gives CAWSPGPYEQYF. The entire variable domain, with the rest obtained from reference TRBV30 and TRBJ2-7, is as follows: SQTIHQWPATLVQPVGSPLSLECTVEGTSNPNLYWYRQAAGRGLQLLFYSVGIGQISSEVPQNLSASRPQDRQFILSSKKLLLSDSGFYLCAWSPGPYEQYFGPGTRLTVT.